The 25 T cell receptor beta chains in this list originate from one sample, sequenced in a study of CD8+CD57+ T cells in acquired aplastic anemia. Genomic DNA, the template, was used for profiling of the TCR beta VDJ and CDR3. MiXCR was run by TCRdb on the reads, yielding one entry per CDR3 protein. Of more than 200,000 distinct CDR3 sequences detected, about half appear once; the ten largest clones hold 20%. Patients who underwent sequencing had shown CD8+CD57+ cell expansion by flow cytometry. Sequences were obtained from sorted CD4+, CD8+, or CD8+CD57+ T cells (not recorded which) from PBMCs. All receptors come from a human donor with aplastic anemia.

Many counts were recorded for this clonotype. CDR3 protein: CASSLLGTAGNQPQHF. The CDR3 DNA sequence: TGTGCCAGCAGCCTTCTCGGGACAGCCGGCAATCAGCCCCAGCATTTT. V is TRBV5-6 and J is TRBJ1-5; 7 bases map to TRBD1. The trim removed 4 bases at V and 2 bases at J, leaving 9 bases unmatched. The CDR3 loop spans 16 amino acids. Per the germline V gene, CDR1 is SGHDT and CDR2 is YYEEEE.

The rearrangement links TRBV6-5 to TRBJ2-2; D possibly corresponds to TRBD1 (6 bases). Germline CDR1 and CDR2: MNHEY and SVGAGI. Trimming cost V 7 bases and J 7 bases, with 16 bases left between them. The CDR3 totals 14 residues. This CDR3 reads CASKGRGHSGELFF. The CDR3 DNA sequence: TGTGCCAGCAAGGGCAGGGGCCATAGCGGGGAGCTGTTTTTT.

This clonotype showed up many times. The chain is built from TRBV6-1 and TRBJ1-5; perhaps TRBD1 as D (5 bases). Germline CDR1 is MNHNS and CDR2 is SASEGT. This CDR3 has 15 residues. V was cut by 6 bases and J by 1 base, with 13 bases left in between. Written as DNA, the CDR3 is TGTGCCAGCAGGGGACCGCCTGGCAGCAATCAGCCCCAGCATTTT. It codes for CASRGPPGSNQPQHF.

The chain recombines TRBV7-2 with TRBJ2-7; D may be TRBD1 (6 bases). The germline V gene encodes CDR1 SGHTA and CDR2 FQGNSA. This CDR3 is 14 amino acids long. Trimming took 6 bases from V and 2 from J, leaving 14 bases between them. CDR3 bases: TGTGCCAGCAGTCTGATGACAGGAGCCTACGAGCAGTACGTC. It codes for CASSLMTGAYEQYV.

This chain connects TRBV9 to TRBJ2-7; D is perhaps TRBD1 or TRBD2 (5 bases each). The CDR3 contains 15 residues. Trimming cost V 0 bases and J 5 bases, with 15 bases left between them. Germline CDR1 reads SGDLS; CDR2 reads YYNGEE. The CDR3 is CASSVGSGARDEQYF. The DNA of the CDR3 is TGTGCCAGCAGCGTAGGATCCGGGGCGAGGGACGAGCAGTACTTC.

In this sample, this clonotype turned up many times. V usage is TRBV20-1 and J usage is TRBJ1-1; no reliable D call. Trimming took off 6 bases at V and 2 bases at J, with 13 bases between the two ends. Per the germline V gene, CDR1 is DFQATT and CDR2 is SNEGSKA (reference sequence). This CDR3 is built from 13 residues. CDR3: CSAPDATNTEAFF. The CDR3, as DNA: TGCAGTGCCCCAGACGCTACTAACACTGAAGCTTTCTTT.

This clonotype has just a few counts. It may be a read error: a sequence one base away is much more abundant. The gene calls are TRBV11-3 and TRBJ2-1, with TRBD1 matching 9 bases. Looked up from germline, CDR1 is SGHNT and CDR2 is YENEEA. The CDR3 extends over 15 amino acids. The J segment lost 7 bases and the V segment lost 5 bases, leaving 9 bases of the junction unmatched. CDR3 nucleotides: TGTGCCAGCAGCCCTGACAGGGGGATACCAAATGAGCAGTTCTTC. It yields the protein CASSPDRGIPNEQFF.

CDR3 DNA: TGTGCCAGCAGCATTCGTTTGGACAGCGGGGATGGCTACACCTTC. Translated: CASSIRLDSGDGYTF. The chain recombines TRBV7-2 with TRBJ1-2; perhaps TRBD1 as D (6 bases). This CDR3 region has 15 residues. Germline V gives CDR1 SGHTA, CDR2 FQGNSA. V dropped 5 bases and J dropped 6 bases, with 19 bases sitting between them. Looking up the rest from reference TRBV7-2 and TRBJ1-2 gives the full variable domain: GAGVSQSPSNKVTEKGKDVELRCDPISGHTALYWYRQSLGQGLEFLIYFQGNSAPDKSGLPSDRFSAERTGGSVSTLTIQRTQQEDSAVYLCASSIRLDSGDGYTFGSGTRLTVV.

Comments on this clonotype: Lacking the conserved final phenylalanine or tryptophan, this CDR3 likely reflects a read error. The limits of the CDR3 on the DNA are not certain, so only TCRdb's listed CDR3 is given. The chain carries TRBV6-1 and TRBJ2-7; whether TRBD1, the table's D call, matches the DNA was not checked. The CDR3 is 15 amino acids in total, end residues counted. Per germline, CDR1 MNHNS and CDR2 SASEGT. The CDR3 reads CASSEGGPGQPTSST.

The chain is built from TRBV2 and TRBJ2-7, with 8 bases that match TRBD1. This CDR3 has 14 amino acids. Germline CDR1 is SNHLY and CDR2 is FYNNEI. V lost 1 base to trimming and J lost 2 bases; unmatched junction nucleotides: 1. CDR3 DNA: TGTGCCAGCAGTGAAGGGGACAGGCCCTACGAGCAGTACTTC. Encoded protein: CASSEGDRPYEQYF. The whole variable domain, remainder taken from reference TRBV2 and TRBJ2-7, is EPEVTQTPSHQVTQMGQEVILRCVPISNHLYFYWYRQILGQKVEFLVSFYNNEISEKSEIFDDQFSVERPDGSNFTLKIRSTKLEDSAMYFCASSEGDRPYEQYFGPGTRLTVT.

The chain joins TRBV30 to TRBJ1-1; tentatively, D is TRBD1 (5 bases). Trimming pared 2 bases from V and 10 bases from J, leaving 20 bases between. The CDR3 runs to 14 residues. Germline lookup yields CDR1 GTSNPN and CDR2 SVGIG (reference sequence). The DNA for the CDR3 is TGTGCCTGGAGTCGCCGGGACCGCCCGGCCGGAGCTTTCTTT. Translating it yields CAWSRRDRPAGAFF.

This chain links TRBV15 with TRBJ2-3; 9 bases agree with TRBD2. Germline trimming cut 3 bases from V and 6 bases from J; bases unmatched to any gene: 4. The CDR3 consists of 14 residues. Germline V gene sequence: CDR1 LNHNV, CDR2 YYDKDF (reference sequence). The DNA for the CDR3 is TGTGCCACCAGCAGCTTAGGGACTAGCGATACGCAGTATTTT. This gives the protein CATSSLGTSDTQYF.

This chain joins TRBV5-1 and TRBJ1-4; D uncertain. Germline lookup yields CDR1 SGHRS and CDR2 YFSETQ. Trimming removed 4 bases at V and 3 bases at J, with 10 bases between. CDR3 length: 14 residues. CDR3 coding DNA: TGCGCCAGCAGCCCAGGCCGGTCTAATGAAAAACTGTTTTTT. Amino acid sequence: CASSPGRSNEKLFF.

This clonotype appeared a few times. Being one base from a much bigger clone, this may be a read error. No conserved phenylalanine or tryptophan ends this CDR3, so it is likely a read error. V and J are TRBV27 and TRBJ2-7, with no clear D. Trimming left V 2 bases short and J 2 bases short, with 4 bases between. Germline V lookup: CDR1 MNHEY, CDR2 SMNVEV (reference sequence). The CDR3 extends over 12 amino acids. The CDR3 is CASSLLPYEQYL. CDR3 DNA sequence: TGTGCCAGCAGTTTACTACCCTACGAGCAGTACCTC.

The CDR3 DNA is TGTGCCAGCAGCTTGGGGACAAAAAATAATTCACCCCTCCACTTT. Its protein is CASSLGTKNNSPLHF. The rearrangement uses TRBV5-8 and TRBJ1-6; TRBD1 might be the D (5 bases). The CDR3 runs to 15 residues. Germline V gives CDR1 SGHTS, CDR2 YDEGEE. With 0 bases removed from V and 5 bases from J, the gap between germline ends came to 9 bases.

This clonotype appeared many times. The chain employs TRBV12-3 or TRBV12-4 and TRBJ1-2, with 9 bases matching TRBD1. V gave up 5 bases and J gave up 1 base; unmatched junction bases: 2. The CDR3 is 14 amino acids. This CDR3 reads CASSRDRVNYGYTF. The CDR3 DNA is TGTGCCAGCAGTAGGGACAGGGTTAACTATGGCTACACCTTC.

The V call is TRBV24-1, the J call TRBJ2-3; 12 bases map to TRBD2. Trimming at V came to 10 bases and at J to 8 bases, leaving 18 bases not matched to a gene. The CDR3 consists of 17 residues. The germline V gene has CDR1 KGHDR and CDR2 SFDVKD. The CDR3 DNA sequence: TGTGCCACTTCTCTAGCGGGGGGGTTTTTTTTTGGAGTTACGCAGTATTTT. Protein sequence: CATSLAGGFFFGVTQYF.

This clonotype occurred a few times. The J gene is TRBJ2-2, the V gene TRBV11-3, with D possibly matching TRBD2 (5 bases). The CDR3 is 15 residues long. Trimming left V 5 bases short and J 1 base short, with 11 bases between. Per the germline V gene, CDR1 is SGHNT and CDR2 is YENEEA. CDR3 sequence: CASSPWAGNTGELFF. The CDR3 nucleotides read TGTGCCAGCAGCCCCTGGGCGGGGAACACCGGGGAGCTGTTTTTT.

The CDR3 sequence: CSASWGEDYGYTF. The CDR3 DNA sequence: TGCAGTGCTAGTTGGGGGGAGGACTATGGCTACACCTTC. This chain connects TRBV20-1 to TRBJ1-2, with D maybe TRBD1 (5 bases). Trimming cost V 3 bases and J 3 bases, with 11 bases left between them. The CDR3 loop spans 13 amino acids. From germline, CDR1 is DFQATT and CDR2 SNEGSKA (reference sequence).

This clonotype was observed many times. This sequence joins TRBV7-6 and TRBJ2-7, with TRBD2 matching over 10 bases. V shed 1 base, J shed 2 bases, and the junction held 8 bases outside the gene matches. CDR1 and CDR2 from the germline V gene are SGHVS and FNYEAQ. This CDR3 has 17 residues. CDR3 loop: CASSLGTFSGGTYEQYF. The CDR3 bases are TGTGCCAGCAGCTTAGGAACCTTTAGCGGGGGGACCTACGAGCAGTACTTC.

In nucleotides, the CDR3 is TGTGCCAGCACCAGCCAGGCGGCAGCTAATTCACCCCTCCACTTT. Residues: CASTSQAAANSPLHF. V and J are TRBV2 and TRBJ1-6, with D unclear. Trimming cost V 7 bases and J 6 bases, with 16 bases left between them. The length of the CDR3 is 15 residues. Germline-derived CDR1 and CDR2 are SNHLY and FYNNEI.

The J gene is TRBJ2-2, the V gene TRBV19, with D unresolved. This CDR3 comprises 13 residues. The V gene's germline CDR1 is LNHDA and CDR2 SQIVND (reference sequence). Trimming removed 0 bases at V and 7 bases at J, with 6 bases between. The CDR3 region is CASSIDVHGELFF. The CDR3 bases are TGTGCCAGTAGTATAGACGTTCACGGGGAGCTGTTTTTT.

As regards this clonotype: A much larger clone is a single base away; this may be a read error. The V and J genes are TRBV3-1 and TRBJ1-4, with a tentative D call TRBD1 (6 bases). CDR1 is LGHDT, CDR2 YNNKEL, per germline (reference sequence). Trimming took 3 bases from V and 12 from J, leaving 11 bases between them. The CDR3 has 12 residues. The CDR3 DNA is TGTGCCAGCAGCCATCGAGGGGGAGAACTGTTTTTT. Amino acid sequence: CASSHRGGELFF.

The chain uses TRBV5-1 and TRBJ2-1, with 12 bases matching TRBD1. J lost 6 bases, V lost 4 bases, and 20 bases had no gene match. CDR1 and CDR2 (germline): SGHRS, YFSETQ. CDR3 length: 20 residues. CDR3 protein: CASSPGTGGFGGDYGNEQFF. As DNA, the CDR3 is TGCGCCAGCAGCCCTGGGACAGGGGGCTTCGGCGGGGACTATGGCAATGAGCAGTTCTTC.

At least ten counts were recorded for this clonotype. The V call is TRBV20-1, the J call TRBJ1-2; possible D gene TRBD1, 6 bases. This CDR3 has 13 amino acids. V was clipped by 2 bases and J by 3 bases, with 10 bases between them. Germline-derived CDR1 and CDR2 are DFQATT and SNEGSKA (reference sequence). The CDR3 DNA follows: TGCAGTGCTAGAAACAGGGTTGACTATGGCTACACCTTC. Translated, it gives CSARNRVDYGYTF.